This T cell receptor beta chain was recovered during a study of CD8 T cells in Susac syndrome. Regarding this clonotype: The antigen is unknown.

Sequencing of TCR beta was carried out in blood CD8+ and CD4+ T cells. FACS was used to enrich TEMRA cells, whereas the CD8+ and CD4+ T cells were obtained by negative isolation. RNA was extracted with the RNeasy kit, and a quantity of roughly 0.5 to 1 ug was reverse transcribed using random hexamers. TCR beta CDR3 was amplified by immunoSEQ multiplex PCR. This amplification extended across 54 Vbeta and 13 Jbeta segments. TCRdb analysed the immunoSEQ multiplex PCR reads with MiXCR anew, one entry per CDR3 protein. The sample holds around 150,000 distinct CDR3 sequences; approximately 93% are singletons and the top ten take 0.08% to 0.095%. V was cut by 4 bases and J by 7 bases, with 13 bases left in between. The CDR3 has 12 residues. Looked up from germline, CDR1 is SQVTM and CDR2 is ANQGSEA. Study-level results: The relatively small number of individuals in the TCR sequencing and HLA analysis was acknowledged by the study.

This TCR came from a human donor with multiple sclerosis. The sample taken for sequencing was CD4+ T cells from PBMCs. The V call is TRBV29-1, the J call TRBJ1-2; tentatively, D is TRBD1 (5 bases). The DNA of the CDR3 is TGCAGCGTTGGGTCATTCAGGGTTGGCTACACCTTC. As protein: CSVGSFRVGYTF.